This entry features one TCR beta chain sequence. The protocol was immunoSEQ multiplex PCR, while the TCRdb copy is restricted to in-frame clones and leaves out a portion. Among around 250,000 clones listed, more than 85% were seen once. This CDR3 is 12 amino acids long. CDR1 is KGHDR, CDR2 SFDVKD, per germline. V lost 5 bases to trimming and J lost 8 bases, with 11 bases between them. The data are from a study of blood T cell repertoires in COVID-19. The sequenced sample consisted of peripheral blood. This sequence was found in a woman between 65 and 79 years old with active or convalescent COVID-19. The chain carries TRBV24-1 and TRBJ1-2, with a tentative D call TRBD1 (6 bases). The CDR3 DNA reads TGTGCCACCAGTGGTACAGGGTTCGGCTACACCTTC. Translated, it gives CATSGTGFGYTF.